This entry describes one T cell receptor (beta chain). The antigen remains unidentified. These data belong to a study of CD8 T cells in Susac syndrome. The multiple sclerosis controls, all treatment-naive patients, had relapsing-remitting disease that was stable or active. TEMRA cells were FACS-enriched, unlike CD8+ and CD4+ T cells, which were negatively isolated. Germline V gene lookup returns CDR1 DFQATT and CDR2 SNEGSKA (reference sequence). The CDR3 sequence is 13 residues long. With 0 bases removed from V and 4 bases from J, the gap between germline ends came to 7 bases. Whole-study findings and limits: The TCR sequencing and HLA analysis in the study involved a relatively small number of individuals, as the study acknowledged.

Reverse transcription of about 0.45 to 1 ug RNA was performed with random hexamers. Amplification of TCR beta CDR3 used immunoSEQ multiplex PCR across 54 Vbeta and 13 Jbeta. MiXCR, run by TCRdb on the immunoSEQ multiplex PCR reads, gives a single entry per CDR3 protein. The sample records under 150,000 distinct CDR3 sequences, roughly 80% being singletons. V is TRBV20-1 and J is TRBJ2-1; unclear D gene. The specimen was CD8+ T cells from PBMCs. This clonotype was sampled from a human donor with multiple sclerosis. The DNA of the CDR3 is TGCAGTGCTAGAGAACCCTCATACAATGAGCAGTTCTTC. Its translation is CSAREPSYNEQFF.